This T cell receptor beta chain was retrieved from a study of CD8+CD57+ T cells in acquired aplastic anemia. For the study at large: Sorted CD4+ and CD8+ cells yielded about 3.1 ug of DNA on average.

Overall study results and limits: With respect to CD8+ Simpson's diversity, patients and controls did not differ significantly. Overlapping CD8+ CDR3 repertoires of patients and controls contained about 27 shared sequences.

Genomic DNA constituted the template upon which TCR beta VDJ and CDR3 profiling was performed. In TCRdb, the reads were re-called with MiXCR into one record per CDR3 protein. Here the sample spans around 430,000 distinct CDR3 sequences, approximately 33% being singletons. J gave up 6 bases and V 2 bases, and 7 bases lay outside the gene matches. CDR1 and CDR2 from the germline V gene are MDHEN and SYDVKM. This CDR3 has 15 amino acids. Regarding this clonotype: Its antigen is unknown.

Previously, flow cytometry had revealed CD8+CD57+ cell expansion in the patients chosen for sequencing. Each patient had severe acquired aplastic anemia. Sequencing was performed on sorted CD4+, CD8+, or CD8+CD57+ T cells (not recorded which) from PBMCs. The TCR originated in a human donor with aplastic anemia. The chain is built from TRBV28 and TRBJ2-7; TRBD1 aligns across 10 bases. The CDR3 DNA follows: TGTGCCAGCAGTTTACTCCCGGGACAGGGGCCCGAGCAGTACTTC. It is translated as CASSLLPGQGPEQYF.